This TCR beta chain was profiled in a study of regulatory T cells in long-lasting Graves disease. Time point in this sample: newly diagnosed GD, antithyroid drugs for less than 3 months. The TCR library was made from RNA that had been extracted from PBMCs in TRIzol. Construction of TCR beta libraries relied on iRepertoire HTBI primers and on Arm-PCR targeting CDR3 regions. In TCRdb, the multiplex PCR reads were re-called with MiXCR into one record per CDR3 protein. The profile shows approximately 480,000 distinct CDR3 sequences, roughly 15% of them singletons. There are 11 residues in the CDR3. Trimming pared 5 bases from V and 8 bases from J, leaving 9 bases between. In addition, the sample was reused for a study of T cells in Graves' hyperthyroidism and ophthalmopathy.

The gene calls are TRBV12-3 or TRBV12-4 and TRBJ2-5, with unresolved D. The specimen was peripheral blood mononuclear cells (PBMCs), collected at new diagnosis, from a patient treated with antithyroid drugs. The TCR originated in a man aged 40-49 years with Graves disease. The CDR3 spells CASSPAYTQYF. The DNA for the CDR3 is TGTGCCAGCAGTCCGGCTTATACCCAGTACTTC.